This T cell receptor (beta chain) stems from a study of graft-versus-host responses after intestinal transplantation. The wider study: The whole recipient group had anti-thymocyte globulin induction followed by tacrolimus and steroids for roughly 3 years.

Generated by immunoSEQ multiplex PCR, the TCRdb table keeps only in-frame clones and is missing some. This table has some 6,700 clones, 70% to 90% appearing once. CDR3 length: 16 amino acids. The germline V and J ends were trimmed by 5 bases and 0 bases, with 16 bases remaining between them. Germline lookup yields CDR1 LNHDA and CDR2 SQIVND (reference sequence). The sample was PBMCs, taken around 82 days after transplant. The TCR sequence derives from a human patient who received an intestinal transplant, so some T cells may come from the graft donor. The rearrangement joins TRBV19 to TRBJ1-1, with D maybe TRBD1 (6 bases). CDR3 residues: CASSSLDSFMNTEAFF. The DNA of the CDR3 is TGTGCCAGTAGTTCCCTGGACAGTTTCATGAACACTGAAGCTTTCTTT.